A selection of T cell receptor beta chains follows, all from one sample in a study of blood T cell repertoires in COVID-19. Only in-frame clones appear in the TCRdb table, and some are missing; sequencing was by immunoSEQ multiplex PCR. The table has 35,000 to 40,000 clones, roughly 80% seen once. The specimen was peripheral blood. Receptor source: a man in his 70s with acute or convalescent COVID-19. Each CDR3 is given with its conserved first and last residue. A D gene is named only where the DNA matches it firmly. Only part of the rows carry a size: once, few, many, or a class if the clone is expanded.

cdr3_aa: CASSQASGIQGETQYF
cdr3_nt: TGCGCCAGCAGCCAAGCCTCCGGGATCCAGGGGGAGACCCAGTACTTC
j_call: TRBJ2-5
v_call: TRBV4-3
d_call: .
clone_size: few

cdr3_aa: CAWSDHRDGYTF
cdr3_nt: TGTGCCTGGAGTGACCACCGAGATGGCTACACCTTC
j_call: TRBJ1-2
v_call: TRBV30
d_call: .
clone_size: once

cdr3_aa: CASSYLGTGMYNEQFF
cdr3_nt: TGTGCCAGCAGTTACCTAGGGACAGGGATGTACAATGAGCAGTTCTTC
j_call: TRBJ2-1
v_call: TRBV6-2/TRBV6-3
d_call: TRBD1
clone_size: .

cdr3_aa: CASSLRTSGGDTQYF
cdr3_nt: TGTGCCAGCAGCCTTCGGACTAGCGGGGGGGATACGCAGTATTTT
j_call: TRBJ2-3
v_call: TRBV9
d_call: TRBD2
clone_size: .

cdr3_aa: CASSQVAGGIYEQYF
cdr3_nt: TGTGCCAGCAGCCAGGTAGCGGGGGGAATCTACGAGCAGTACTTC
j_call: TRBJ2-7
v_call: TRBV5-4
d_call: TRBD2
clone_size: .

cdr3_aa: CASSVAGVSTDTQYF
cdr3_nt: TGTGCCAGTAGCGTAGCGGGAGTCAGCACAGATACGCAGTATTTT
j_call: TRBJ2-3
v_call: TRBV19
d_call: TRBD2
clone_size: once

cdr3_aa: CASSQRKNIQYF
cdr3_nt: TGTGCCAGCAGCCAGAGGAAAAACATTCAGTACTTC
j_call: TRBJ2-4
v_call: TRBV7-8
d_call: .
clone_size: .

cdr3_aa: CASSLRPGTGTGEQFF
cdr3_nt: TGTGCCAGCAGCCTCCGTCCCGGGACAGGGACGGGTGAGCAGTTCTTC
j_call: TRBJ2-1
v_call: TRBV9
d_call: TRBD1
clone_size: .

cdr3_aa: CASSLTGGITYNEQFF
cdr3_nt: TGTGCCAGCAGTTTAACGGGGGGGATAACCTACAATGAGCAGTTCTTC
j_call: TRBJ2-1
v_call: TRBV28
d_call: TRBD2
clone_size: .

cdr3_aa: CSVAGTGRTNYGYTF
cdr3_nt: TGCAGCGTTGCGGGGACAGGGAGGACTAACTATGGCTACACCTTC
j_call: TRBJ1-2
v_call: TRBV29-1
d_call: TRBD1
clone_size: .

cdr3_aa: CASSYSTTYEQYF
cdr3_nt: TGTGCCAGCAGTTACTCGACAACCTACGAGCAGTACTTC
j_call: TRBJ2-7
v_call: TRBV6-5
d_call: .
clone_size: medium-sized

cdr3_aa: CASSLPLEGVQAKNIQYF
cdr3_nt: TGTGCCAGCAGTTTACCCCTGGAGGGAGTGCAAGCCAAAAACATTCAGTACTTC
j_call: TRBJ2-4
v_call: TRBV28
d_call: .
clone_size: .

cdr3_aa: CAWRTGIGPLHF
cdr3_nt: TGTGCCTGGCGGACAGGGATAGGACCCCTCCACTTT
j_call: TRBJ1-6
v_call: TRBV30
d_call: TRBD1
clone_size: .

cdr3_aa: CATRGGGAAFF
cdr3_nt: TGTGCCACTCGTGGAGGAGGGGCGGCTTTCTTT
j_call: TRBJ1-1
v_call: TRBV19
d_call: .
clone_size: .

cdr3_aa: CASSFQGQPQHF
cdr3_nt: TGTGCCAGCAGTTTCCAGGGTCAGCCCCAGCATTTT
j_call: TRBJ1-5
v_call: TRBV28
d_call: .
clone_size: once

cdr3_aa: CASSPFQTDTQYF
cdr3_nt: TGTGCCAGCAGCCCCTTCCAGACAGATACGCAGTATTTT
j_call: TRBJ2-3
v_call: TRBV14
d_call: .
clone_size: few

cdr3_aa: CASSFWGDGTDYSNQPQHF
cdr3_nt: TGTGCCAGCAGCTTTTGGGGGGACGGGACAGACTATAGCAATCAGCCCCAGCATTTT
j_call: TRBJ1-5
v_call: TRBV7-2
d_call: TRBD1
clone_size: .

cdr3_aa: CASSLAAGEYEQYF
cdr3_nt: TGTGCCAGCAGCTTAGCCGCAGGGGAGTACGAGCAGTACTTC
j_call: TRBJ2-7
v_call: TRBV7-2
d_call: .
clone_size: .

cdr3_aa: CASSLRESRMNTEAFF
cdr3_nt: TGTGCCAGCAGCTTGAGGGAGAGCAGAATGAACACTGAAGCTTTCTTT
j_call: TRBJ1-1
v_call: TRBV5-8
d_call: .
clone_size: once

cdr3_aa: CASSLASGSGNTIYF
cdr3_nt: TGTGCCAGCAGCTTAGCCTCGGGTTCTGGAAACACCATATATTTT
j_call: TRBJ1-3
v_call: TRBV7-2
d_call: .
clone_size: few

cdr3_aa: CASSRIQGNTEAFF
cdr3_nt: TGCGCCAGCAGCCGCATACAGGGGAACACTGAAGCTTTCTTT
j_call: TRBJ1-1
v_call: TRBV4-1
d_call: .
clone_size: .

cdr3_aa: CASSSSWGRRYEQYF
cdr3_nt: TGTGCCAGCAGTTCCTCTTGGGGGCGCAGGTACGAGCAGTACTTC
j_call: TRBJ2-7
v_call: TRBV28
d_call: .
clone_size: .

cdr3_aa: CASSPDIRDRGGNGYTF
cdr3_nt: TGTGCCAGCAGCCCAGACATACGGGACAGGGGAGGGAATGGCTACACCTTC
j_call: TRBJ1-2
v_call: TRBV16
d_call: TRBD1
clone_size: .

cdr3_aa: CASSSVNYGYTF
cdr3_nt: TGTGCCAGCAGTTCAGTAAACTATGGCTACACCTTC
j_call: TRBJ1-2
v_call: TRBV6-5
d_call: .
clone_size: .

cdr3_aa: CASSSTGTGGFEQYF
cdr3_nt: TGTGCCAGCAGTTCGACCGGGACAGGGGGCTTCGAGCAGTACTTC
j_call: TRBJ2-7
v_call: TRBV6-5
d_call: TRBD1
clone_size: .

cdr3_aa: CASSPDRDPYNEQFF
cdr3_nt: TGCGCCAGCAGCCCTGACAGGGACCCCTACAATGAGCAGTTCTTC
j_call: TRBJ2-1
v_call: TRBV4-3
d_call: TRBD1
clone_size: .

cdr3_aa: CATSNLRSSYEQYF
cdr3_nt: TGTGCCACCAGCAATCTGAGGAGCTCCTACGAGCAGTACTTC
j_call: TRBJ2-7
v_call: TRBV15
d_call: .
clone_size: few

cdr3_aa: CASSSIEHLNTEAFF
cdr3_nt: TGTGCCAGCAGTTCTATCGAGCATTTGAACACTGAAGCTTTCTTT
j_call: TRBJ1-1
v_call: TRBV6-2/TRBV6-3
d_call: .
clone_size: .

cdr3_aa: CAWSDDSNNQPQHF
cdr3_nt: TGTGCCTGGAGTGATGACTCAAACAATCAGCCCCAGCATTTT
j_call: TRBJ1-5
v_call: TRBV30
d_call: .
clone_size: .

cdr3_aa: CASSPGLAGGYSYEQYF
cdr3_nt: TGTGCCAGCAGCCCGGGACTAGCGGGAGGGTACTCCTACGAGCAGTACTTC
j_call: TRBJ2-7
v_call: TRBV9
d_call: TRBD2
clone_size: .

cdr3_aa: CASHSDPTGPDQPQHF
cdr3_nt: TGTGCCAGTCATTCCGACCCCACAGGGCCTGATCAGCCCCAGCATTTT
j_call: TRBJ1-5
v_call: TRBV19
d_call: .
clone_size: few

cdr3_aa: CASSQAPADTQYF
cdr3_nt: TGCGCCAGCAGCCAAGCGCCAGCAGATACGCAGTATTTT
j_call: TRBJ2-3
v_call: TRBV4-3
d_call: .
clone_size: .